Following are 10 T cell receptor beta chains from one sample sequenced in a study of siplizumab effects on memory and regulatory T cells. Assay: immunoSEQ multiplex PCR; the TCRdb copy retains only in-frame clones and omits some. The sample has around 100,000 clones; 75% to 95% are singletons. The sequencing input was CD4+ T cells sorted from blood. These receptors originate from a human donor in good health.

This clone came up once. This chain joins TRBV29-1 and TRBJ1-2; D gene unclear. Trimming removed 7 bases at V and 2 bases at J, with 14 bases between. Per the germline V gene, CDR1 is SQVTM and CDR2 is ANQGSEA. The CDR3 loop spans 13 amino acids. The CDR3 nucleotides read TGCAGCGCCACTGACGGACTAAACTATGGCTACACCTTC. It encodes CSATDGLNYGYTF.

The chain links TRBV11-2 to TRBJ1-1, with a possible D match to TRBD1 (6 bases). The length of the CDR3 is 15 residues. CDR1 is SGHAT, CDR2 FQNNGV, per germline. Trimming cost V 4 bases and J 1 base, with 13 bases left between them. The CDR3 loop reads CASSSPAGANTEAFF. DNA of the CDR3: TGTGCCAGCAGCTCCCCAGCAGGGGCGAACACTGAAGCTTTCTTT.

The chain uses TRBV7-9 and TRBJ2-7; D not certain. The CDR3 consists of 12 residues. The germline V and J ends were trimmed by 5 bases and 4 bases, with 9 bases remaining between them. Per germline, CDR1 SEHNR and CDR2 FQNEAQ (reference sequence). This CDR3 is CASSPAEYEQYF. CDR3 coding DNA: TGTGCCAGCAGCCCGGCTGAATACGAGCAGTACTTC. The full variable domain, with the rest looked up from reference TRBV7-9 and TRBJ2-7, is DTGVSQNPRHKITKRGQNVTFRCDPISEHNRLYWYRQTLGQGPEFLTYFQNEAQLEKSRLLSDRFSAERPKGSFSTLEIQRTEQGDSAMYLCASSPAEYEQYFGPGTRLTVT.

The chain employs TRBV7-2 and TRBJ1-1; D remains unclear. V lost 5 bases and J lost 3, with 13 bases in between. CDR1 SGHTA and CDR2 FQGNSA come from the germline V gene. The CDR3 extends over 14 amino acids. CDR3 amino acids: CASSPPSGYTEAFF. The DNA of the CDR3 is TGTGCCAGCAGCCCCCCAAGCGGGTACACTGAAGCTTTCTTT. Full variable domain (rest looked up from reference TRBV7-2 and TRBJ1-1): GAGVSQSPSNKVTEKGKDVELRCDPISGHTALYWYRQSLGQGLEFLIYFQGNSAPDKSGLPSDRFSAERTGGSVSTLTIQRTQQEDSAVYLCASSPPSGYTEAFFGQGTRLTVV.

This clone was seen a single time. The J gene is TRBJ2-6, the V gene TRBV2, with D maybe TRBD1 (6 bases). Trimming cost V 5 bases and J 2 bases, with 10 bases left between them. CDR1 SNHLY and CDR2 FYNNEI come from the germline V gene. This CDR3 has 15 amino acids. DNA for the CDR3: TGTGCCAGCAGTCTACCAGGGGCTGGGGCCAACGTCCTGACTTTC. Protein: CASSLPGAGANVLTF.

The CDR3 spells CASSWGQGVTGELFF. The CDR3 DNA reads as TGTGCCAGCAGTTGGGGACAGGGGGTCACCGGGGAGCTGTTTTTT. This chain links TRBV28 with TRBJ2-2, with 11 bases fitting TRBD1. This CDR3 has 15 amino acids. CDR1 and CDR2 (germline): MDHEN, SYDVKM. V dropped 4 bases and J dropped 4; count of bases not matched to a gene: 2.

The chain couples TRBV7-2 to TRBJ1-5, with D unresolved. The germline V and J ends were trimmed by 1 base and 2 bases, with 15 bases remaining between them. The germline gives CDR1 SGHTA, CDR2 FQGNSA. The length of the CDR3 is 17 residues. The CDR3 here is CASSLGAGSLGNQPQHF. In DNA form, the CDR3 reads TGTGCCAGCAGCTTAGGGGCAGGCAGTTTAGGCAATCAGCCCCAGCATTTT.

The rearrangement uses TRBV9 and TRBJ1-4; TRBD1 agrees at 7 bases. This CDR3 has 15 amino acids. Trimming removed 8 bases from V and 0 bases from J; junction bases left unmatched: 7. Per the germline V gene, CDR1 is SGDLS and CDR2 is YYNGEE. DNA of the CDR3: TGTGCCAGTTTTCCCGGACAGGCAACTAATGAAAAACTGTTTTTT. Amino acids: CASFPGQATNEKLFF.

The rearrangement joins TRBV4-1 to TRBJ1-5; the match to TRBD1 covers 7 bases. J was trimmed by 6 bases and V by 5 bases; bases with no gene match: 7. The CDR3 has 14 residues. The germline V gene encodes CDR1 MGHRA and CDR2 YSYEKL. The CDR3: CASSRQGVGQPQHF. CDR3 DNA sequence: TGCGCCAGCAGCAGGCAGGGGGTCGGTCAGCCCCAGCATTTT.

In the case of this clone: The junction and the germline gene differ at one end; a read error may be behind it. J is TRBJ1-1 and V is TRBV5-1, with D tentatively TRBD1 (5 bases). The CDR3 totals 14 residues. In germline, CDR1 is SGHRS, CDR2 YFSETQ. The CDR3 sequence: CAGSSWEGPTEAFF. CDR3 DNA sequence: TGCGCCGGCAGCTCATGGGAGGGGCCAACTGAAGCTTTCTTT.